The 13 T cell receptor beta chains given below trace back to one sample, sequenced in a study of graft-versus-host responses after intestinal transplantation. Antigen specificity for these receptors is unknown. Libraries were prepared by immunoSEQ multiplex PCR; TCRdb keeps only in-frame clonotypes and omits some of them. The repertoire holds about 130,000 clones, with around 94% as singletons. The sequenced sample was unstimulated CD4+ T cells sorted from spleen or lymph node cells, obtained before intestinal transplant. These receptor sequences come from a human donor who received an intestinal transplant.

The rearrangement joins TRBV4-1 to TRBJ1-3, with TRBD1 identical over 8 bases. Unmatched junction bases numbered 5, after V lost 4 bases and J lost 0 bases. The CDR3 consists of 16 residues. Germline loops: CDR1 MGHRA, CDR2 YSYEKL. Here the CDR3 reads CASSPGQGLSGNTIYF. Written as DNA, the CDR3 is TGCGCCAGCAGCCCCGGACAGGGCCTCTCTGGAAACACCATATATTTT.

This clone showed up just a few times. In DNA form, the CDR3 reads TGTGCCAGCAGTTTCGCGGGCGGGGGGAACACCGGGGAGCTGTTTTTT. This encodes CASSFAGGGNTGELFF. V gene TRBV27 combines with J gene TRBJ2-2; 7 bases map to TRBD2. The germline V gene encodes CDR1 MNHEY and CDR2 SMNVEV (reference sequence). CDR3 length equals 16 residues. V dropped 3 bases and J dropped 1; count of bases not matched to a gene: 5.

The genes are TRBV6-1 and TRBJ1-1; a weak D match, TRBD1 (6 bases). Looked up from germline, CDR1 is MNHNS and CDR2 is SASEGT. The CDR3 extends over 15 amino acids. Trimming took off 6 bases at V and 6 bases at J, with 20 bases between the two ends. CDR3 amino acids: CASRVTGTLVAEAFF. CDR3 DNA: TGTGCCAGCAGGGTTACCGGGACACTTGTGGCTGAAGCTTTCTTT.

This clone was seen only a few times. A read error may account for a junction end that differs from germline. This rearrangement joins TRBV4-1 to TRBJ1-5; no firm D call. The CDR3 has 14 residues. CDR1 and CDR2 from the germline V gene are MGHRA and YSYEKL. The DNA of the CDR3 is TGCGCCCGCAGGACCCACAGCGCCGGTCAGCCCCAGCATTTT. As protein: CARRTHSAGQPQHF.

This clone was picked up one time. This chain joins TRBV5-4 and TRBJ2-3; 7 nucleotides match TRBD1. This CDR3 is 18 amino acids long. Germline trimming cut 0 bases from V and 5 bases from J; bases unmatched to any gene: 15. Germline loops: CDR1 SGHNT, CDR2 YYREEE (reference sequence). In DNA, the CDR3 is TGTGCCAGCAGCTTGGCCAACAGGGACAGCTTAGGCAGAGATACGCAGTATTTT. Translation gives CASSLANRDSLGRDTQYF.

This clone showed up just a few times. This chain joins TRBV7-9 and TRBJ1-2; D gene ambiguous. CDR3 size: 13 residues. Germline CDR1 is SEHNR and CDR2 is FQNEAQ (reference sequence). V was pared by 1 base and J by 8 bases, with 11 bases between. The CDR3 here is CASSLGAGKGYTF. CDR3 sequence (DNA): TGTGCCAGCAGCTTAGGGGCAGGAAAGGGCTACACCTTC.

CDR3 nucleotides: TGCGCCAGCAGCCATCTATGGGGGCAGAGCCAAGAGACCCAGTACTTC. It encodes CASSHLWGQSQETQYF. The chain is built from TRBV4-1 and TRBJ2-5; possibly TRBD1 for D (6 bases). The CDR3 contains 16 residues. Deletions cut 3 bases from V and 1 base from J, with 15 bases between. In germline, CDR1 is MGHRA, CDR2 YSYEKL.

The chain combines TRBV29-1 with TRBJ1-2; tentative D call: TRBD1 (6 bases). Germline assignment: CDR1 SQVTM and CDR2 ANQGSEA. V gave up 0 bases and J gave up 0 bases, with 11 bases separating them. The CDR3 is 15 amino acids. The CDR3, as DNA: TGCAGCGTTGAAGATCGGACAGCTCCTAACTATGGCTACACCTTC. Residues: CSVEDRTAPNYGYTF.

The CDR3 DNA reads as TGTGCCAGCAGCGCTTTGGTGTTGCGGGGGACCTTACAAGAGACCCAGTACTTC. Protein product: CASSALVLRGTLQETQYF. The chain couples TRBV7-9 to TRBJ2-5; 7 bases map to TRBD2. The CDR3 totals 18 residues. Germline V gene lookup returns CDR1 SEHNR and CDR2 FQNEAQ (reference sequence). Unmatched junction bases numbered 17, after V lost 5 bases and J lost 2 bases.

As DNA, the CDR3 is TGTGCCAGCAGTTACATACAGGGACAGGCTGAAGCTTTCTTT. Its translation: CASSYIQGQAEAFF. The genes are TRBV6-6 and TRBJ1-1; 8 bases are shared with TRBD1. The ends lost 2 bases at V and 6 bases at J; junction bases unmatched: 5. CDR1 and CDR2 from the germline V gene are MNHNY and SVGAGI (reference sequence). This CDR3 contains 14 residues.

The chain carries TRBV6-1 and TRBJ2-7, with TRBD1 as a possible D gene (6 bases). Germline loops: CDR1 MNHNS, CDR2 SASEGT. V shed 6 bases and J shed 0 bases, with 15 bases lying between them. This CDR3 region has 15 residues. In DNA form, the CDR3 reads TGTGCCAGCAGATGGGGACACCGAAGCTCCTACGAGCAGTACTTC. Amino acid sequence: CASRWGHRSSYEQYF.

This chain uses TRBV18 with TRBJ2-3, with 9 bases matching TRBD2. Unmatched junction bases numbered 7, after V lost 5 bases and J lost 1 base. This CDR3 spans 16 amino acids. Germline V gives CDR1 KGHSH, CDR2 LQKENI. The CDR3 DNA reads TGTGCCAGCTCATCCTTAGCGGGGGCTGGCACAGATACGCAGTATTTT. It yields the protein CASSSLAGAGTDTQYF.

This chain connects TRBV27 to TRBJ1-6; D is perhaps TRBD1 (5 bases). V was clipped by 8 bases and J by 7 bases, with 12 bases between them. Germline CDR1 reads MNHEY; CDR2 reads SMNVEV (reference sequence). CDR3 length equals 13 residues. CDR3 region: CASCWGVNSPLHF. In nucleotides, the CDR3 is TGTGCCAGCTGCTGGGGGGTCAATTCACCCCTCCACTTT.